This T cell receptor (beta chain) was sequenced in a study of T-cell reconstitution after alpha-beta-depleted transplantation in children. The authors prepared the TCRbeta library with unique molecular identifiers. TCRdb independently ran MiXCR on the PCR reads; one entry per CDR3 protein. The table includes 200,000 to 300,000 distinct CDR3 sequences, around 13% detected once. V lost 0 bases to trimming and J lost 5 bases, with 17 bases between them. Germline-derived CDR1 and CDR2 are DFQATT and SNEGSKA (reference sequence). The CDR3 is made up of 16 amino acids. This clonotype showed up many times. The material sequenced was PBMCs from the stem cell graft donor, taken from the stem cell graft. V usage is TRBV20-1 and J usage is TRBJ1-5; weak D call: TRBD1 (5 bases). This TCR was sampled from a human donor who donated a stem cell graft to a child with acute lymphoblastic leukemia. The CDR3, as DNA: TGCAGTGCTAGAGATGGGCCTGGGGGGAGAGATCAGCCCCAGCATTTT. It encodes CSARDGPGGRDQPQHF.